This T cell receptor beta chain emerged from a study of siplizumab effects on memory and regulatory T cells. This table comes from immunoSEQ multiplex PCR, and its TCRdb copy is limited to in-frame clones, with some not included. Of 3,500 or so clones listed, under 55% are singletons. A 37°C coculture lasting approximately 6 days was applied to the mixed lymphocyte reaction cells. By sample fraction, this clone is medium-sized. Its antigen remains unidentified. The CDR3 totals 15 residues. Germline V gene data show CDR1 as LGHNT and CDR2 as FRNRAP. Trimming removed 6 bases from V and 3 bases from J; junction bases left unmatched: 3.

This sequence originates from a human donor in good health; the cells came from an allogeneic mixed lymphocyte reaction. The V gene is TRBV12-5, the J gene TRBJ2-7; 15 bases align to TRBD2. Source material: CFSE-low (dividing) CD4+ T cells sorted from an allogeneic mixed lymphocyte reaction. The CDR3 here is CASGRGLAGGYEQYF. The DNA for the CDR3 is TGTGCTAGTGGACGGGGACTAGCGGGGGGCTACGAGCAGTACTTC.